The sequence of this T cell receptor beta chain was determined in a study of beta chain features in type 1 diabetes. Study conclusions and caveats: Significant though moderate, a shortening of TCRB CDR3s appeared in all four CD4+ subsets of Type 1 diabetes patients.

Every bit of the isolated RNA underwent reverse transcription, so sequencing read expressed TCRB transcripts. Clones were read by immunoSEQ multiplex PCR, and TCRdb kept only the in-frame ones, dropping some. The sample lists a few hundred thousand clones; around an eighth were seen once. The CDR3 has 14 amino acids. The ends were cut back, 8 bases at V and 0 bases at J, with 14 bases in the middle. CDR1 is MNHEY and CDR2 is SVGAGI in the germline V gene. This clone was counted between two and nine times. Its antigen is unknown. The single heparinised draw taken from each donor contained approximately 120 mL of blood on average.

This receptor was identified in a woman between 18 and 29 years old with type 1 diabetes. The chain couples TRBV6-5 to TRBJ2-7; D is perhaps TRBD1 (5 bases). The sequenced material came from naive CD4+ T cells from blood. Here the CDR3 DNA reads TGTGCCAGCGGGGAACAGGAAAGCTCCTACGAGCAGTACTTC. It translates to CASGEQESSYEQYF.